The 26 T cell receptor beta chains below were found in one sample sequenced in a study of cytomegalovirus exposure and HLA in healthy donors. Primers: 60 Vbeta forward and 13 Jbeta reverse. The assay was immunoSEQ multiplex PCR, and TCRdb's table has in-frame clones only and misses some. The sample includes under 150,000 clones, about two thirds of them seen just once. The material sequenced was PBMCs. These receptors all stem from a man aged 50-60 years in good health and CMV-seropositive.

The chain joins TRBV27 to TRBJ2-6; TRBD2 matches at 10 bases. Germline V gene data show CDR1 as MNHEY and CDR2 as SMNVEV (reference sequence). The V and J ends lost 6 bases and 0 bases, in that order; junction bases with no gene match: 11. CDR3 length equals 19 residues. CDR3 region: CASRLGSGGANSGANVLTF. CDR3 coding DNA: TGTGCCAGCAGGTTGGGCAGCGGGGGGGCTAACTCTGGGGCCAACGTCCTGACTTTC.

This clone was detected only a few times. The V and J genes are TRBV4-2 and TRBJ1-1; no definite D call. Germline CDR1 is LGHNA and CDR2 is YNFKEQ. The CDR3 consists of 14 residues. Trimming shortened V by 3 bases and J by 0 bases, and 8 bases separated the two germline ends. CDR3 bases: TGTGCCAGCAGCCACAACCAGATGAACACTGAAGCTTTCTTT. This gives the protein CASSHNQMNTEAFF.

V usage is TRBV29-1 and J usage is TRBJ2-5; TRBD1 agrees at 7 bases. The germline V gene has CDR1 SQVTM and CDR2 ANQGSEA. The CDR3 is 13 residues long. Trimming at V came to 6 bases and at J to 5 bases, leaving 9 bases not matched to a gene. The CDR3 DNA follows: TGCAGCGTAGTAGACAGGGTCGGCGAGACCCAGTACTTC. Its protein is CSVVDRVGETQYF. The full variable domain, rest sourced from reference TRBV29-1 and TRBJ2-5, is SAVISQKPSRDICQRGTSLTIQCQVDSQVTMMFWYRQQPGQSLTLIATANQGSEATYESGFVIDKFPISRPNLTFSTLTVSNMSPEDSSIYLCSVVDRVGETQYFGPGTRLLVL.

The chain uses TRBV15 and TRBJ2-5, with 10 nucleotides matching TRBD1. Germline lookup yields CDR1 LNHNV and CDR2 YYDKDF (reference sequence). The CDR3 loop spans 16 amino acids. Unmatched junction bases numbered 4, after V lost 0 bases and J lost 3 bases. The CDR3 DNA sequence: TGTGCCACCAGCAGAGAAGGACAGGGGGTCGAAGAGACCCAGTACTTC. Translation: CATSREGQGVEETQYF.

The chain couples TRBV14 to TRBJ2-2, with D tentatively TRBD1 (6 bases). In germline, CDR1 is SGHDN, CDR2 FVKESK. CDR3 size: 14 residues. The ends were cut back, 0 bases at V and 10 bases at J, with 12 bases in the middle. In DNA, the CDR3 is TGTGCCAGCAGCCAAGAACTCAGGGGTGAGGAGCTGTTTTTT. It codes for CASSQELRGEELFF.

This chain connects TRBV6-5 to TRBJ2-1; 9 nucleotides agree with TRBD1. CDR1 is MNHEY, CDR2 SVGAGI, per germline. V lost 5 bases and J lost 2; bases outside the gene matches: 4. The CDR3 contains 15 residues. DNA for the CDR3: TGTGCCAGCAGTATCGACAGGGGGACCTACAATGAGCAGTTCTTC. Protein product: CASSIDRGTYNEQFF.

V gene TRBV2 combines with J gene TRBJ1-4; TRBD1 matches at 9 bases. The CDR3 contains 12 residues. Germline V gene data show CDR1 as SNHLY and CDR2 as FYNNEI. Unmatched junction bases numbered 5, after V lost 10 bases and J lost 8 bases. Here the CDR3 reads CATRDRVEKLFF. In DNA, the CDR3 is TGTGCCACCCGGGACAGGGTCGAAAAACTGTTTTTT.

The chain links TRBV7-9 to TRBJ2-2; D gene uncertain. Germline-derived CDR1 and CDR2 are SEHNR and FQNEAQ (reference sequence). The CDR3 is 16 amino acids. Trimming took 5 bases from V and 1 from J, leaving 14 bases between them. CDR3: CASSALESRNTGELFF. The CDR3 DNA reads TGTGCCAGCAGCGCGCTAGAATCTCGGAACACCGGGGAGCTGTTTTTT.

The table lists this clone with many counts. In DNA, the CDR3 is TGTGCCAGCAGTGAAGAGAGGAACACTGAAGCTTTCTTT. This sequence encodes CASSEERNTEAFF. This chain connects TRBV2 to TRBJ1-1, with D unresolved. CDR1 and CDR2 from the germline V gene are SNHLY and FYNNEI. Between the trimmed V and J ends, which lost 1 base and 1 base, there was a span of 4 bases. The CDR3 is 13 residues long.

This rearrangement joins TRBV19 to TRBJ2-1; 13 bases fit TRBD2. The germline V gene encodes CDR1 LNHDA and CDR2 SQIVND (reference sequence). This CDR3 has 16 residues. V was clipped by 3 bases and J by 11 bases; unmatched bases: 10. CDR3 residues: CASSIPEGLAGLKQFF. The CDR3 DNA reads as TGTGCCAGTAGTATCCCCGAGGGACTAGCGGGGCTTAAGCAGTTCTTC. Complete variable domain (other parts from reference TRBV19 and TRBJ2-1): DGGITQSPKYLFRKEGQNVTLSCEQNLNHDAMYWYRQDPGQGLRLIYYSQIVNDFQKGDIAEGYSVSREKKESFPLTVTSAQKNPTAFYLCASSIPEGLAGLKQFFGPGTRLTVL.

The chain has TRBV4-1 and TRBJ2-7; TRBD2 matches at 9 bases. This CDR3 is built from 15 residues. J was trimmed by 6 bases and V by 4 bases; bases with no gene match: 10. Germline lookup yields CDR1 MGHRA and CDR2 YSYEKL. The DNA of the CDR3 is TGCGCCAGCAGCCCCCGGACTAGCGAACGGGGCGAGCAGTACTTC. Translation gives CASSPRTSERGEQYF.

The chain combines TRBV7-9 with TRBJ2-3; a weak D match, TRBD1 (5 bases). V lost 5 bases and J lost 2, with 11 bases in between. Germline assignment: CDR1 SEHNR and CDR2 FQNEAQ (reference sequence). This CDR3 has 14 residues. The CDR3 region is CASSPSGYTDTQYF. In DNA form, the CDR3 reads TGTGCCAGCAGCCCCTCAGGGTACACAGATACGCAGTATTTT.

This clone occurred a few times. The chain uses TRBV20-1 and TRBJ1-2, with 7 bases identical to TRBD1. From germline, CDR1 is DFQATT and CDR2 SNEGSKA (reference sequence). The CDR3 runs to 11 residues. The DNA of the CDR3 is TGCAAGGTCACAGGGGAACTTGGCTACACCTTC. Translation gives CKVTGELGYTF.

V is TRBV18 and J is TRBJ2-6; the match to TRBD1 covers 7 bases. CDR1 is KGHSH, CDR2 LQKENI, per germline. There are 20 residues in the CDR3. V lost 4 bases to trimming and J lost 0 bases; unmatched junction nucleotides: 15. In DNA form, the CDR3 reads TGTGCCAGCTCACGGAGTCAACCGGGACAGCTATTCTCTGGGGCCAACGTCCTGACTTTC. It is translated as CASSRSQPGQLFSGANVLTF. The full variable domain, completed using reference TRBV18 and TRBJ2-6, is NAGVMQNPRHLVRRRGQEARLRCSPMKGHSHVYWYRQLPEEGLKFMVYLQKENIIDESGMPKERFSAEFPKEGPSILRIQQVVRGDSAAYFCASSRSQPGQLFSGANVLTFGAGSRLTVL.

In its sample, this clone was seen once. The rearrangement joins TRBV7-2 to TRBJ2-5, with 7 bases matching TRBD2. This CDR3 spans 17 amino acids. Germline V gene lookup returns CDR1 SGHTA and CDR2 FQGNSA. The V segment lost 5 bases and the J segment 8 bases; nucleotides outside the gene matches: 20. CDR3 DNA sequence: TGTGCCAGCAGCCCCGGTATAGTGGGAGGGCCGACAAGAACCCAGTACTTC. Protein: CASSPGIVGGPTRTQYF.

This chain joins TRBV5-6 and TRBJ2-1, with 12 nucleotides matching TRBD1. This CDR3 has 15 amino acids. CDR1 and CDR2 from the germline V gene are SGHDT and YYEEEE. V was clipped by 7 bases and J by 6 bases; unmatched bases: 8. CDR3 sequence: CASSPGTGGANEQFF. CDR3 in DNA: TGTGCCAGCTCCCCCGGGACAGGGGGCGCCAATGAGCAGTTCTTC.

V gene TRBV9 combines with J gene TRBJ1-4, with 8 bases matching TRBD1. Germline CDR1 is SGDLS and CDR2 is YYNGEE. Trimming at V came to 3 bases and at J to 6 bases, leaving 7 bases not matched to a gene. The CDR3 spans 15 residues. In DNA form, the CDR3 reads TGTGCCAGCAGCGAGGGGGGGACAGGCTATGAAAAACTGTTTTTT. Translation: CASSEGGTGYEKLFF.

The V call is TRBV10-1, the J call TRBJ1-1, with D unresolved. This CDR3 is 13 amino acids long. CDR1 and CDR2 from the germline V gene are WNHNN and SYGVQD (reference sequence). Trimming stripped 2 bases from V and 9 bases from J, with 13 bases between. CDR3 residues: CASSEGRYLKAFF. For the CDR3, the DNA is TGCGCCAGCAGTGAGGGCAGGTACCTGAAAGCTTTCTTT.

This clone was detected a few times. V is TRBV9 and J is TRBJ2-1, with 11 bases lining up with TRBD2. Germline V gives CDR1 SGDLS, CDR2 YYNGEE. CDR3 length: 15 amino acids. V lost 4 bases to trimming and J lost 6 bases; unmatched junction nucleotides: 6. CDR3 DNA: TGTGCCAGCAGCTTTAGCGGGGGGGCCTCCAATGAGCAGTTCTTC. Its translation is CASSFSGGASNEQFF.

The chain carries TRBV19 and TRBJ2-1, with D hard to call. This CDR3 has 12 amino acids. The V end was cut by 3 bases, the J end by 7 bases, with 7 bases between. Germline assignment: CDR1 LNHDA and CDR2 SQIVND (reference sequence). In DNA form, the CDR3 reads TGTGCCAGTAGTATTGGGCAGAATGAGCAGTTCTTC. Translation: CASSIGQNEQFF.

A few counts support this clone. The CDR3 DNA reads as TGTGCCAGCAGCCGCGGGGATTATAGCAATCAGCCCCAGCATTTT. The encoded protein is CASSRGDYSNQPQHF. The rearrangement uses TRBV5-5 and TRBJ1-5; D gene ambiguous. Trimming stripped 4 bases from V and 0 bases from J, with 11 bases between. CDR3 length: 15 residues. CDR1 and CDR2 (germline): SGHKS, YYEKEE (reference sequence).

The V call is TRBV19, the J call TRBJ1-1, with TRBD1 identical over 7 bases. The CDR3 is 14 amino acids. V shed 3 bases, J shed 4 bases, and the junction held 5 bases outside the gene matches. The germline gives CDR1 LNHDA, CDR2 SQIVND (reference sequence). The CDR3 spells CASSIFRGSTEAFF. Written as DNA, the CDR3 is TGTGCCAGTAGTATTTTCAGGGGGAGCACTGAAGCTTTCTTT. Complete variable domain (other parts from reference TRBV19 and TRBJ1-1): DGGITQSPKYLFRKEGQNVTLSCEQNLNHDAMYWYRQDPGQGLRLIYYSQIVNDFQKGDIAEGYSVSREKKESFPLTVTSAQKNPTAFYLCASSIFRGSTEAFFGQGTRLTVV.

The chain links TRBV7-2 to TRBJ2-5; possible D gene TRBD2, 5 bases. Trimming shortened V by 3 bases and J by 1 base, and 12 bases separated the two germline ends. Germline V CDR1 and CDR2: SGHTA, FQGNSA. The CDR3 loop spans 15 amino acids. CDR3 residues: CASSFGLEVQETQYF. The DNA of the CDR3 is TGTGCCAGCAGCTTCGGTTTGGAGGTCCAAGAGACCCAGTACTTC.

For this clone: Compared with germline, one end of the junction differs, possibly owing to a read error. The genes are TRBV7-9 and TRBJ1-5, with 7 bases identical to TRBD1. The CDR3 covers 16 residues. The germline V gene encodes CDR1 SEHNR and CDR2 FQNEAQ (reference sequence). The CDR3 loop reads CSSSPNSLQGPQPQHF. Written as DNA, the CDR3 is TGTTCCAGCAGCCCTAACAGTTTACAGGGGCCTCAGCCCCAGCATTTT.

The chain combines TRBV4-3 with TRBJ2-1, with TRBD2 as a possible D gene (6 bases). The V and J ends lost 4 bases and 5 bases respectively, with 12 bases between them. This CDR3 spans 14 amino acids. Germline values: CDR1 LGHNA, CDR2 YSLEER. The CDR3 loop is CASSLLGRNNEQFF. The CDR3 DNA sequence: TGCGCCAGCAGCCTCCTGGGGAGGAACAATGAGCAGTTCTTC.

This clone is a singleton in its sample. The chain combines TRBV7-2 with TRBJ2-7; D uncertain. There are 15 residues in the CDR3. V gave up 4 bases and J gave up 1 base, with 14 bases separating them. CDR1 and CDR2 from the germline V gene are SGHTA and FQGNSA. CDR3: CASSSPFIASYEQYF. CDR3 nucleotide sequence: TGTGCCAGCAGCTCCCCCTTCATAGCTTCCTACGAGCAGTACTTC.